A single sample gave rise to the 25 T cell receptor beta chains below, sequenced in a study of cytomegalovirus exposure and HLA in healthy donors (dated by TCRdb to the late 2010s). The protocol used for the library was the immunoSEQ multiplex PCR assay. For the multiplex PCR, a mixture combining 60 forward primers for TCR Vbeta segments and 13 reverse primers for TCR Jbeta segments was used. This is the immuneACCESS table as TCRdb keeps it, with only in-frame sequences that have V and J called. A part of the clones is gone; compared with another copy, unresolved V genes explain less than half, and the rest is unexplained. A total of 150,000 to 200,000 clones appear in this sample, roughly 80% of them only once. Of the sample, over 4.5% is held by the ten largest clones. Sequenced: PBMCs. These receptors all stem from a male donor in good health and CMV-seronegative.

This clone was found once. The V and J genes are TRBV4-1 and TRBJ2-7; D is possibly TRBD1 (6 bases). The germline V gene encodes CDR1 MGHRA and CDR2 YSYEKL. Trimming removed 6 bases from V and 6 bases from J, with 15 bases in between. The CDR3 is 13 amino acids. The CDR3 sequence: CASSTPGRGEQYF. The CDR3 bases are TGCGCCAGCAGTACTCCGGGCAGGGGCGAGCAGTACTTC.

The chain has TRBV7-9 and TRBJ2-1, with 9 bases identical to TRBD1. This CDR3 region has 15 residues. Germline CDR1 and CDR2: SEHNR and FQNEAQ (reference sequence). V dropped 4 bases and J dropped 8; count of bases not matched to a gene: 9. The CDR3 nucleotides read TGTGCCAGCAGCTCAACAGGGGGCGCGGAGGATGAGCAGTTCTTC. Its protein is CASSSTGGAEDEQFF.

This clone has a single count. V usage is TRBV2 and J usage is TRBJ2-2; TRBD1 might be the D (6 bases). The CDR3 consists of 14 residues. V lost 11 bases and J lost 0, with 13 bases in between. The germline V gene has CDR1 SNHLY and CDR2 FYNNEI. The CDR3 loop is CAGKGQPNTGELFF. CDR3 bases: TGTGCCGGCAAAGGACAGCCGAACACCGGGGAGCTGTTTTTT.

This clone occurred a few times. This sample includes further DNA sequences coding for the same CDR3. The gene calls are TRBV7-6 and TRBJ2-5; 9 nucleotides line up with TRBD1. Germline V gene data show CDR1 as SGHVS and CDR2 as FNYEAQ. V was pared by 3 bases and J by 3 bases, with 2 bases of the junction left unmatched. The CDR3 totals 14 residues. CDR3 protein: CASSFGTGKETQYF. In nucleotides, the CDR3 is TGTGCCAGCAGCTTTGGGACAGGGAAAGAGACCCAGTACTTC.

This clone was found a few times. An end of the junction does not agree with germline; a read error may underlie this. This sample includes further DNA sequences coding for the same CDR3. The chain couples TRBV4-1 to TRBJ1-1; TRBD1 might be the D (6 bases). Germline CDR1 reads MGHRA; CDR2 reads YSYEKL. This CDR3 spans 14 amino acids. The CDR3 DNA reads TGCGCCAGTAGCCAAGGGGGAGGGAGAACTGAAGCTTTCTTT. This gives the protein CASSQGGGRTEAFF.

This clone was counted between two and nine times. The CDR3 protein is CASSRGAKAFF. The CDR3 nucleotides are TGTGCCAGCAGTCGCGGTGCAAAAGCTTTCTTT. The chain is built from TRBV6-6 and TRBJ1-1; D is unresolved. The CDR3 extends over 11 amino acids. V was pared by 5 bases and J by 9 bases, with 10 bases between. CDR1 is MNHNY, CDR2 SVGAGI, per germline (reference sequence).

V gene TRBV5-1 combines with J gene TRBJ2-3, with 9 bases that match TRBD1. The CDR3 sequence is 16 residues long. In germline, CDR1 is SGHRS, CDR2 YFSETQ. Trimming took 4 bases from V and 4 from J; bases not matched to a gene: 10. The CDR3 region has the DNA TGCGCCAGCAGCCCCAATAATAGACAGGGGGCAGATACGCAGTATTTT. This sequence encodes CASSPNNRQGADTQYF.

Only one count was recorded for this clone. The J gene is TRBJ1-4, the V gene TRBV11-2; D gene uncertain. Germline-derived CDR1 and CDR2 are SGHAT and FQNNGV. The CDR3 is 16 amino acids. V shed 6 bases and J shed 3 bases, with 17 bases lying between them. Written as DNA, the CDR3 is TGTGCCAGCAGTTCCCCCGGGAGGATTTCTAATGAAAAACTGTTTTTT. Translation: CASSSPGRISNEKLFF.

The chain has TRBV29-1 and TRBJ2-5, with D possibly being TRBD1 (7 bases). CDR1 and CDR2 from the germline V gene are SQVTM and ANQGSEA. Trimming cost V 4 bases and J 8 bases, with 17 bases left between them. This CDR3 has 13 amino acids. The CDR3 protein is CSVGGPQGGTQYF. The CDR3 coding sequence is TGCAGCGTTGGAGGCCCCCAGGGGGGAACCCAGTACTTC.

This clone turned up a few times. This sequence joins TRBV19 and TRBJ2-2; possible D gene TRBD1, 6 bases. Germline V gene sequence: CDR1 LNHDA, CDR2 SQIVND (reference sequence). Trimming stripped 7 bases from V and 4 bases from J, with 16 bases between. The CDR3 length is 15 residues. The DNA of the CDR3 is TGTGCCAGTACCACAGGGTTCTCGGTCACCGGGGAGCTGTTTTTT. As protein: CASTTGFSVTGELFF.

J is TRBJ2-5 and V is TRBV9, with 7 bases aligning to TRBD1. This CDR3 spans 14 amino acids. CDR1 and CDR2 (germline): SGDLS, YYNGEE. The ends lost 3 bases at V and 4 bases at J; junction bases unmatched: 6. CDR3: CASSGGTVRETQYF. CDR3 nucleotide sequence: TGTGCCAGCAGCGGTGGGACAGTGAGAGAGACCCAGTACTTC.

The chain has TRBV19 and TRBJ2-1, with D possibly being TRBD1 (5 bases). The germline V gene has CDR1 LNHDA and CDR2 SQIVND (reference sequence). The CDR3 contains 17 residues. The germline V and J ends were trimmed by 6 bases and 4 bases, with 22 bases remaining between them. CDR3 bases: TGTGCCAGTAGGGACATATGGACCTCAACTATATACAATGAGCAGTTCTTC. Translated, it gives CASRDIWTSTIYNEQFF.

CDR3 sequence: CASSASRATNEKLFF. The CDR3 DNA reads as TGTGCCAGCAGTGCGTCGAGGGCAACTAATGAAAAACTGTTTTTT. V is TRBV25-1 and J is TRBJ1-4; D gene unclear. This CDR3 has 15 amino acids. The V gene lost 4 bases and the J gene lost 0 bases, with 9 bases spanning the gap. Germline V lookup: CDR1 MGHDK, CDR2 SYGVNS.

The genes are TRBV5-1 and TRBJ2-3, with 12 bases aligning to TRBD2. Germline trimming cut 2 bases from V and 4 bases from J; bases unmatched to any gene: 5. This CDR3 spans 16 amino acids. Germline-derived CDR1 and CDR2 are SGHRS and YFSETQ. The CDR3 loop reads CASSFLAGGLADTQYF. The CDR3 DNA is TGCGCCAGCAGCTTCCTAGCGGGGGGGCTGGCAGATACGCAGTATTTT. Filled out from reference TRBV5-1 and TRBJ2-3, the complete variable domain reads KAGVTQTPRYLIKTRGQQVTLSCSPISGHRSVSWYQQTPGQGLQFLFEYFSETQRNKGNFPGRFSGRQFSNSRSEMNVSTLELGDSALYLCASSFLAGGLADTQYFGPGTRLTVL.

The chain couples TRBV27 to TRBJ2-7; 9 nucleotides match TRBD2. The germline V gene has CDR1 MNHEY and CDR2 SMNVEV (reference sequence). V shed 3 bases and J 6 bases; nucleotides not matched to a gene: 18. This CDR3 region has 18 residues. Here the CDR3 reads CASSFLLKAGGSVGEQYF. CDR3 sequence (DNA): TGTGCCAGCAGTTTCTTACTAAAAGCGGGGGGATCAGTGGGCGAGCAGTACTTC.

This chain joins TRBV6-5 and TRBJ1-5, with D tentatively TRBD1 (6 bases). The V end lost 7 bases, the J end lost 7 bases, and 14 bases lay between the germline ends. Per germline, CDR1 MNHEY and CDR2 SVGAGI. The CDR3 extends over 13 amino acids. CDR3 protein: CASKGGFSQPQHF. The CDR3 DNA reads TGTGCCAGCAAGGGGGGGTTCTCACAGCCCCAGCATTTT.

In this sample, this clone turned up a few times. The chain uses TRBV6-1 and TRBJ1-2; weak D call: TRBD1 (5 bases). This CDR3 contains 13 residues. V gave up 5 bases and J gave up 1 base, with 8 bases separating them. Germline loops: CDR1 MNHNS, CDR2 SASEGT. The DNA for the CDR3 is TGTGCCAGCAGTCCAGACAGTAACTATGGCTACACCTTC. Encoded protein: CASSPDSNYGYTF.

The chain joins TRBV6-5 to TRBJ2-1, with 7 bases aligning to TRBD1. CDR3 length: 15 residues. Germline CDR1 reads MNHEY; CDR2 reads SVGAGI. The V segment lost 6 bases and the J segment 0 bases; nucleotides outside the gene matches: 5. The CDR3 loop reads CASRSTGISYNEQFF. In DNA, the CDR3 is TGTGCCAGCAGATCGACAGGGATCTCCTACAATGAGCAGTTCTTC.

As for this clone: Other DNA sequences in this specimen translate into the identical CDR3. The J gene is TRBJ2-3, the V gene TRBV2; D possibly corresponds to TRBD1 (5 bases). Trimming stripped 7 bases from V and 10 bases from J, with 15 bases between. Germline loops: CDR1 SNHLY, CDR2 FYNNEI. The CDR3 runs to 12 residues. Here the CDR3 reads CASNVDIAPQYF. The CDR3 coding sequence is TGTGCCAGCAACGTGGACATAGCTCCGCAGTATTTT.

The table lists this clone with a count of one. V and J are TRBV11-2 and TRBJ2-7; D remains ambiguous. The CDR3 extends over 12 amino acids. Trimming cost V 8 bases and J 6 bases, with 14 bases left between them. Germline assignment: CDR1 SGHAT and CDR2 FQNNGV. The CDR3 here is CASVGPSGEQYF. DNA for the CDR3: TGTGCCAGCGTTGGCCCCTCGGGCGAGCAGTACTTC.

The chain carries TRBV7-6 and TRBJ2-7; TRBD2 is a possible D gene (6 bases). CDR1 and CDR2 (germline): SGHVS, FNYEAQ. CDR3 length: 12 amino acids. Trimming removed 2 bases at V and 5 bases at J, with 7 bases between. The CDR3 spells CASSLTGDEQYF. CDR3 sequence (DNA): TGTGCCAGCAGCTTAACGGGGGACGAGCAGTACTTC.

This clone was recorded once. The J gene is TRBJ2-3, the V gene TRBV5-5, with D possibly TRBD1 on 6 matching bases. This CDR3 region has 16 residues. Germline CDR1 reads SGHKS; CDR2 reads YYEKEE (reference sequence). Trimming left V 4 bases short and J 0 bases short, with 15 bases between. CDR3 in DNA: TGTGCCAGCAGCCTGGGACAATTGGCGAGCACAGATACGCAGTATTTT. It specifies CASSLGQLASTDTQYF. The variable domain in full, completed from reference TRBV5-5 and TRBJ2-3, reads DAGVTQSPTHLIKTRGQQVTLRCSPISGHKSVSWYQQVLGQGPQFIFQYYEKEERGRGNFPDRFSARQFPNYSSELNVNALLLGDSALYLCASSLGQLASTDTQYFGPGTRLTVL.

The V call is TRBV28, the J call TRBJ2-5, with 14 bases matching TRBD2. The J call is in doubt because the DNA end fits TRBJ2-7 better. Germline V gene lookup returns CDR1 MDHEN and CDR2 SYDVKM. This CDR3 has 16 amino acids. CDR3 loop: CASSDGTSGSYDEQYF. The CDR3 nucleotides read TGTGCCAGCAGTGACGGGACTAGCGGGAGTTATGACGAGCAGTACTTC.

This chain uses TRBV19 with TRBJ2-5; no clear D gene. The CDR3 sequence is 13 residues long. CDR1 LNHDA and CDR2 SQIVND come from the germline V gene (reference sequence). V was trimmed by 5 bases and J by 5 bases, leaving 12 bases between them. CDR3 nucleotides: TGTGCCAGTAGTCTATCCCTCGGGGAGACCCAGTACTTC. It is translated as CASSLSLGETQYF. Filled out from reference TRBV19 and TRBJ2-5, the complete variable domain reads DGGITQSPKYLFRKEGQNVTLSCEQNLNHDAMYWYRQDPGQGLRLIYYSQIVNDFQKGDIAEGYSVSREKKESFPLTVTSAQKNPTAFYLCASSLSLGETQYFGPGTRLLVL.

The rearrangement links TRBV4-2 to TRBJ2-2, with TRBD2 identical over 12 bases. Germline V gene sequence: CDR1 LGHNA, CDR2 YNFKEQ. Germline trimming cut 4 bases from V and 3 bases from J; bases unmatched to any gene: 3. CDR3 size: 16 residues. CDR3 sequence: CASSPGTSGYTGELFF. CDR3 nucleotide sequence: TGTGCCAGCAGCCCCGGGACTAGCGGGTACACCGGGGAGCTGTTTTTT.